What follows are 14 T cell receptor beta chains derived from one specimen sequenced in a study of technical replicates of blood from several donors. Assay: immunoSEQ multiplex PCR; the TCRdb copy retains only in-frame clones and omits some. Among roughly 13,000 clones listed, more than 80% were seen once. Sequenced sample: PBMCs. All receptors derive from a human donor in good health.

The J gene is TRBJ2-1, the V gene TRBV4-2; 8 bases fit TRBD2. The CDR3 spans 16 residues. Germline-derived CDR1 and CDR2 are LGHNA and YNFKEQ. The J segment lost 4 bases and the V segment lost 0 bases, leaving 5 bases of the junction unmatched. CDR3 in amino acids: CASSQDSGLVYNEQFF. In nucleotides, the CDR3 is TGTGCCAGCAGCCAAGACTCGGGACTAGTTTACAATGAGCAGTTCTTC.

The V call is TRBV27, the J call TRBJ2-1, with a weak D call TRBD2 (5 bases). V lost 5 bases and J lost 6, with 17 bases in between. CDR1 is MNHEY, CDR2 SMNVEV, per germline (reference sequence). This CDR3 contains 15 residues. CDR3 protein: CASSTTRTGLNEQFF. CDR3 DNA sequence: TGTGCCAGCAGTACAACTAGGACTGGGCTCAATGAGCAGTTCTTC.

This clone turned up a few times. This chain's CDR3 is CASSIAGGVNQPQHF. The CDR3 DNA reads TGTGCCAGTAGTATCGCGGGGGGCGTAAATCAGCCCCAGCATTTT. The chain links TRBV19 to TRBJ1-5, with a possible D match to TRBD1 (6 bases). Trimming took off 3 bases at V and 4 bases at J, with 13 bases between the two ends. This CDR3 is 15 amino acids long. Germline CDR1 LNHDA, CDR2 SQIVND (reference sequence).

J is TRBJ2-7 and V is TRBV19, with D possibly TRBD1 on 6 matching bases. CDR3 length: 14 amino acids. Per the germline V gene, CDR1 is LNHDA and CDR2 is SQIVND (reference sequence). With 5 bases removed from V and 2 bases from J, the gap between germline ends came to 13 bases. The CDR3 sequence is CASSLNRVTYEQYF. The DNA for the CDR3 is TGTGCCAGTAGTCTAAACAGGGTCACCTACGAGCAGTACTTC.

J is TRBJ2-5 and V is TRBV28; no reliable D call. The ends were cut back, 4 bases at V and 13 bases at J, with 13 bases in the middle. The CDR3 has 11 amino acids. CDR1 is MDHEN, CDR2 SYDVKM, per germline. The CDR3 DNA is TGTGCCAGCAGTTCCGCCCCTATTTGGTACTTC. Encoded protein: CASSSAPIWYF. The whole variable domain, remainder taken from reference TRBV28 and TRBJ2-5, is DVKVTQSSRYLVKRTGEKVFLECVQDMDHENMFWYRQDPGLGLRLIYFSYDVKMKEKGDIPEGYSVSREKKERFSLILESASTNQTSMYLCASSSAPIWYFGPGTRLLVL.

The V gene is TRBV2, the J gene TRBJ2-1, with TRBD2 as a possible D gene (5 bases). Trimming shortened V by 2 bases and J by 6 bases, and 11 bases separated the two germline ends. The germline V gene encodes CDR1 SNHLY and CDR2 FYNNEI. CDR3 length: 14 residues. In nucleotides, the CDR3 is TGTGCCAGCAGTGAATCGACGGGGTCCAATGAGCAGTTCTTC. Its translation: CASSESTGSNEQFF.

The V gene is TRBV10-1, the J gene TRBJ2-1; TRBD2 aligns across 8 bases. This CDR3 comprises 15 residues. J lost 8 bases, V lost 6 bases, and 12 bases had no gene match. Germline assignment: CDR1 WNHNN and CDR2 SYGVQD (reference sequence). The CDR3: CASSDGAGGTYEQFF. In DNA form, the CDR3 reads TGCGCCAGCAGCGACGGGGCGGGAGGTACCTATGAGCAGTTCTTC.

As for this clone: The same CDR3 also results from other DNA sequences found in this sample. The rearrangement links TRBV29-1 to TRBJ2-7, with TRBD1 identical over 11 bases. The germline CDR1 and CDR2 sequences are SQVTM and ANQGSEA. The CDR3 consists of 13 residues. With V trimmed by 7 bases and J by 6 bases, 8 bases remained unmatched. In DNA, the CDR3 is TGCAGCGGTGGGACCGGGACAGGGGGCGAGCAGTACTTC. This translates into CSGGTGTGGEQYF.

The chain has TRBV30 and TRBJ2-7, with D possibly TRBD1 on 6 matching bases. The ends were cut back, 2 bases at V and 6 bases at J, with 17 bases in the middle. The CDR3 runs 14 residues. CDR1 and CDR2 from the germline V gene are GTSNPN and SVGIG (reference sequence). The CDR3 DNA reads TGTGCCTGGAGTTCAGGGACACAACCCGTCGAGCAGTACTTC. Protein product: CAWSSGTQPVEQYF.

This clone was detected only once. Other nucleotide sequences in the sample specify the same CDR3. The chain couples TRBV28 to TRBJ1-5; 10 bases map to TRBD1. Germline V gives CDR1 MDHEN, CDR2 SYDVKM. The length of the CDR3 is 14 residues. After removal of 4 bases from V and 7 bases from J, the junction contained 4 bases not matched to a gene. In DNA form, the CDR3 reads TGTGCCAGCAGTTCCGGACAGGGGGGACAGCCCCAGCATTTT. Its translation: CASSSGQGGQPQHF. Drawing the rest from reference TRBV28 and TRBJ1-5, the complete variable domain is DVKVTQSSRYLVKRTGEKVFLECVQDMDHENMFWYRQDPGLGLRLIYFSYDVKMKEKGDIPEGYSVSREKKERFSLILESASTNQTSMYLCASSSGQGGQPQHFGDGTRLSIL.

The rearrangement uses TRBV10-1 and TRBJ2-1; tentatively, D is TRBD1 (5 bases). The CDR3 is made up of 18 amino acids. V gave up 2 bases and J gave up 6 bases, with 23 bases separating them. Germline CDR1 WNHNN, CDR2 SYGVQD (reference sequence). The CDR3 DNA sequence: TGCGCCAGCAGTGAGAGTGTATTATTAGGGGAAAAACGCAATGAGCAGTTCTTC. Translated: CASSESVLLGEKRNEQFF.

The CDR3 coding sequence is TGTGCCAGCAGTTTGCCAGGACTGTCCTACGAGCAGTACTTC. It is translated as CASSLPGLSYEQYF. V is TRBV28 and J is TRBJ2-7; tentative D call: TRBD2 (5 bases). CDR3 length: 14 amino acids. Trimming shortened V by 3 bases and J by 1 base, and 10 bases separated the two germline ends. Germline CDR1 reads MDHEN; CDR2 reads SYDVKM. Full variable domain (remainder filled in from reference TRBV28 and TRBJ2-7): DVKVTQSSRYLVKRTGEKVFLECVQDMDHENMFWYRQDPGLGLRLIYFSYDVKMKEKGDIPEGYSVSREKKERFSLILESASTNQTSMYLCASSLPGLSYEQYFGPGTRLTVT.

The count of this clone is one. The CDR3 region is CASSPFGNNEQFF. The CDR3 nucleotides are TGTGCCAGCAGCCCTTTCGGGAACAATGAGCAGTTCTTC. V and J are TRBV11-2 and TRBJ2-1; the D gene is possibly TRBD2 (5 bases). CDR1 and CDR2 from the germline V gene are SGHAT and FQNNGV. The V and J ends lost 5 bases and 5 bases respectively, with 10 bases between them. The CDR3 is 13 residues long.

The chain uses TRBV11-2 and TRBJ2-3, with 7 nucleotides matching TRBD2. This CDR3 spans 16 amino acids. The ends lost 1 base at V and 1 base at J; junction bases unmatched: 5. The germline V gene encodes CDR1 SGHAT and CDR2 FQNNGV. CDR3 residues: CASSLAPGLGTDTQYF. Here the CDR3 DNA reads TGTGCCAGCAGCTTAGCCCCAGGACTAGGCACAGATACGCAGTATTTT.